Presented here are 25 T cell receptor beta chains from one specimen sequenced in a study of response to subunit inactivated influenza vaccine. TCRdb reprocessed the RT-PCR reads with MiXCR, giving one entry per CDR3 protein. Of a few hundred thousand distinct CDR3 sequences in the sample, 14% are singletons; the top ten hold approximately 12%. The sequencing here drew on PBMCs from blood, taken 12 days after vaccination. Source of these receptors: a man aged 45-65 years who received an inactivated influenza vaccine.

This chain links TRBV20-1 with TRBJ2-7; 8 nucleotides agree with TRBD1. Germline CDR1 reads DFQATT; CDR2 reads SNEGSKA (reference sequence). The CDR3 covers 15 residues. Trimming at V came to 0 bases and at J to 4 bases, leaving 8 bases not matched to a gene. The DNA of the CDR3 is TGCAGTGCTAGAGATTTTAACAGGGGGACTTACGAGCAGTACTTC. This sequence encodes CSARDFNRGTYEQYF.

This clonotype has just a few counts. The rearrangement uses TRBV18 and TRBJ2-3; D perhaps matches TRBD2 (5 bases). This CDR3 contains 16 residues. Germline V lookup: CDR1 KGHSH, CDR2 LQKENI. V was cut by 2 bases and J by 0 bases, with 12 bases left in between. CDR3 residues: CASSPFREASTDTQYF. CDR3 coding DNA: TGTGCCAGCTCACCATTCCGGGAAGCTAGCACAGATACGCAGTATTTT.

Points on this clonotype: At one end, the junction sequence differs from germline, possibly due to a read error. The chain has TRBV5-1 and TRBJ1-4, with a tentative D call TRBD1 (5 bases). The CDR3 sequence is 15 residues long. In germline, CDR1 is SGHRS, CDR2 YFSETQ. The CDR3: CDSSLGLSTNEKLFF. DNA for the CDR3: TGCGACAGCAGCTTGGGGCTCTCGACTAATGAAAAACTGTTTTTT.

This clonotype was counted between two and nine times. The chain recombines TRBV10-3 with TRBJ2-7; possibly TRBD2 for D (6 bases). Germline V CDR1 and CDR2: ENHRY, SYGVKD. The CDR3 is 15 amino acids. Trimming took 6 bases from V and 5 from J, leaving 20 bases between them. The CDR3 spells CAISGATSLGNEQYF. For the CDR3, the DNA is TGTGCCATCAGCGGGGCGACTAGTCTCGGCAACGAGCAGTACTTC.

The V gene is TRBV7-9, the J gene TRBJ2-5; D is possibly TRBD1 (6 bases). CDR3 length: 13 residues. In germline, CDR1 is SEHNR, CDR2 FQNEAQ (reference sequence). V was clipped by 7 bases and J by 3 bases, with 12 bases between them. The CDR3 DNA reads TGTGCCAGCACCATTGGGACAAAAGAGACCCAGTACTTC. This gives the protein CASTIGTKETQYF.

The chain is built from TRBV27 and TRBJ2-3; 8 bases align to TRBD2. Trimming at V came to 4 bases and at J to 0 bases, leaving 6 bases not matched to a gene. CDR3 size: 16 residues. Germline loops: CDR1 MNHEY, CDR2 SMNVEV (reference sequence). CDR3 amino acids: CASSSQAGASTDTQYF. The CDR3 bases are TGTGCCAGCAGTTCACAAGCGGGGGCTAGCACAGATACGCAGTATTTT.

This clonotype was found a few times. The rearrangement uses TRBV25-1 and TRBJ2-3; tentative D call: TRBD2 (5 bases). V dropped 7 bases and J dropped 0 bases, with 20 bases sitting between them. The CDR3 is made up of 17 amino acids. Germline-derived CDR1 and CDR2 are MGHDK and SYGVNS. The CDR3: CASTTLGAKESTDTQYF. The DNA of the CDR3 is TGTGCCAGCACCACCTTGGGAGCGAAAGAAAGCACAGATACGCAGTATTTT.

The chain combines TRBV29-1 with TRBJ2-7; the D is unclear. Germline V gene data show CDR1 as SQVTM and CDR2 as ANQGSEA. This CDR3 region has 12 residues. V lost 6 bases and J lost 0, with 9 bases in between. DNA of the CDR3: TGCAGCGTCTTGACGGCCTCCTACGAGCAGTACTTC. The encoded protein is CSVLTASYEQYF.

This clonotype was observed a handful of times. V and J are TRBV2 and TRBJ1-1, with a tentative D call TRBD1 (6 bases). Trimming removed 8 bases at V and 4 bases at J, with 17 bases between. CDR3 length equals 14 residues. Germline assignment: CDR1 SNHLY and CDR2 FYNNEI. The CDR3 DNA reads TGTGCCAGCGAAAGGAATAGGGGGTCCACTGAAGCTTTCTTT. Translating it yields CASERNRGSTEAFF.

This sequence joins TRBV20-1 and TRBJ1-1; D remains unclear. CDR1 is DFQATT and CDR2 is SNEGSKA in the germline V gene (reference sequence). The CDR3 runs 18 residues. V was cut by 3 bases and J by 1 base, with 24 bases left in between. Here the CDR3 reads CSASPEAFWGFGNTEAFF. The CDR3 nucleotides are TGCAGTGCTAGCCCCGAAGCATTTTGGGGTTTCGGGAACACTGAAGCTTTCTTT.

This clonotype occurred a few times. The junction does not match germline at one end; this may be a read error. The genes are TRBV7-2 and TRBJ2-2; D may be TRBD1 or TRBD2 (6 bases each). This CDR3 is 16 amino acids long. CDR1 is SGHTA and CDR2 is FQGNSA in the germline V gene. The CDR3 reads CASNLRGVSTTGELFF. CDR3 nucleotide sequence: TGTGCCAGCAACTTAAGGGGGGTATCGACCACCGGGGAGCTGTTTTTT.

This clonotype was counted a few times. This chain uses TRBV6-1 with TRBJ2-6; TRBD1 or TRBD2 may be the D gene (5 bases each). Trimming removed 5 bases at V and 3 bases at J, with 14 bases between. The germline gives CDR1 MNHNS, CDR2 SASEGT. This CDR3 region has 16 residues. The CDR3 DNA sequence: TGTGCCAGCAGTAGGGGCATCCGGGATGGGGCCAACGTCCTGACTTTC. Amino acids: CASSRGIRDGANVLTF.

The CDR3 bases are TGCAGTGCGTACCGGGACACAGATACGCAGTATTTT. Its protein is CSAYRDTDTQYF. V is TRBV20-1 and J is TRBJ2-3; D is perhaps TRBD2 (5 bases). CDR1 and CDR2 from the germline V gene are DFQATT and SNEGSKA (reference sequence). Trimming pared 6 bases from V and 2 bases from J, leaving 9 bases between. This CDR3 comprises 12 residues.

This clonotype was counted at least ten times. V gene TRBV7-9 combines with J gene TRBJ2-2; D may be TRBD1 (5 bases). CDR1 is SEHNR, CDR2 FQNEAQ, per germline (reference sequence). Trimming stripped 6 bases from V and 6 bases from J, with 8 bases between. The CDR3 is 12 residues long. The DNA of the CDR3 is TGTGCCAGCAGTTGGGGCGCCGGGGAGCTGTTTTTT. Protein product: CASSWGAGELFF.

This clonotype was recorded a few times. The chain joins TRBV4-2 to TRBJ2-7; D is possibly TRBD1 or TRBD2 (5 bases each). The CDR3 totals 13 residues. Trimming took off 0 bases at V and 5 bases at J, with 8 bases between the two ends. Germline CDR1 LGHNA, CDR2 YNFKEQ. CDR3 loop: CASSQERGDEQYF. DNA for the CDR3: TGTGCCAGCAGCCAAGAGAGGGGTGACGAGCAGTACTTC.

This clonotype has ten or more counts. The rearrangement joins TRBV18 to TRBJ1-3, with a tentative D call TRBD1 (5 bases). Germline CDR1 reads KGHSH; CDR2 reads LQKENI. The V and J ends lost 6 bases and 3 bases respectively, with 15 bases between them. This CDR3 has 15 amino acids. The CDR3 bases are TGTGCCAGCTCCCCTGACAGCTCCATTGGAAACACCATATATTTT. It is translated as CASSPDSSIGNTIYF.

This chain joins TRBV7-9 and TRBJ1-6; maybe TRBD1 (5 bases). V was trimmed by 0 bases and J by 7 bases, leaving 13 bases between them. In germline, CDR1 is SEHNR, CDR2 FQNEAQ (reference sequence). This CDR3 is built from 16 residues. The CDR3 DNA follows: TGTGCCAGCAGCTTAGCCGTGTCAGGGCGGAATTCACCCCTCCACTTT. This codes for CASSLAVSGRNSPLHF.

This rearrangement joins TRBV29-1 to TRBJ2-5; possibly TRBD1 for D (6 bases). CDR3 length: 14 residues. The germline CDR1 and CDR2 sequences are SQVTM and ANQGSEA. V shed 3 bases and J shed 0 bases, with 11 bases lying between them. The CDR3 sequence is CSVDRRGYQETQYF. The CDR3, as DNA: TGCAGCGTTGACCGCAGGGGCTACCAAGAGACCCAGTACTTC. Complete variable domain (other parts from reference TRBV29-1 and TRBJ2-5): SAVISQKPSRDICQRGTSLTIQCQVDSQVTMMFWYRQQPGQSLTLIATANQGSEATYESGFVIDKFPISRPNLTFSTLTVSNMSPEDSSIYLCSVDRRGYQETQYFGPGTRLLVL.

This clonotype came up a few times. This rearrangement joins TRBV5-1 to TRBJ2-3; 9 nucleotides line up with TRBD1. With V trimmed by 3 bases and J by 6 bases, 11 bases remained unmatched. The CDR3 consists of 16 residues. Germline CDR1 and CDR2: SGHRS and YFSETQ. The CDR3 is CASSYRSGTGRDTQYF. The CDR3 bases are TGCGCCAGCAGCTACAGATCCGGGACAGGGAGGGATACGCAGTATTTT.

The V and J genes are TRBV7-9 and TRBJ2-5; D remains ambiguous. Per the germline V gene, CDR1 is SEHNR and CDR2 is FQNEAQ (reference sequence). This CDR3 spans 11 amino acids. The V end was cut by 4 bases, the J end by 6 bases, with 6 bases between. The CDR3 DNA is TGTGCCAGCAGCTCAGACAAGACCCAGTACTTC. Its translation is CASSSDKTQYF. The variable domain in full, completed from reference TRBV7-9 and TRBJ2-5, reads DTGVSQNPRHKITKRGQNVTFRCDPISEHNRLYWYRQTLGQGPEFLTYFQNEAQLEKSRLLSDRFSAERPKGSFSTLEIQRTEQGDSAMYLCASSSDKTQYFGPGTRLLVL.

In its sample, this clonotype was seen a few times. This chain joins TRBV20-1 and TRBJ2-2, with 9 bases lining up with TRBD1. Per germline, CDR1 DFQATT and CDR2 SNEGSKA (reference sequence). The CDR3 totals 13 residues. Unmatched junction bases numbered 5, after V lost 6 bases and J lost 6 bases. The CDR3: CSAGQGMAGELFF. CDR3 nucleotide sequence: TGCAGTGCCGGACAGGGGATGGCCGGGGAGCTGTTTTTT.

The gene calls are TRBV12-3 or TRBV12-4 and TRBJ1-2; possible D gene TRBD1, 5 bases. Trimming shortened V by 8 bases and J by 1 base, and 17 bases separated the two germline ends. This CDR3 is built from 15 residues. The CDR3, as DNA: TGTGCCAGCCGCGGCCAAGGGGCGTTTAACTATGGCTACACCTTC. It codes for CASRGQGAFNYGYTF.

This clonotype was seen a handful of times. The chain employs TRBV5-1 and TRBJ2-7; 9 bases agree with TRBD1. Germline CDR1 SGHRS, CDR2 YFSETQ. There are 12 residues in the CDR3. Unmatched junction bases numbered 0, after V lost 7 bases and J lost 1 base. The CDR3 DNA sequence: TGCGCCAGCGGACAGGGGTCCTACGAGCAGTACTTC. As protein: CASGQGSYEQYF.

A few counts support this clonotype. V gene TRBV12-3 or TRBV12-4 combines with J gene TRBJ1-1; 9 bases line up with TRBD1. This CDR3 spans 14 amino acids. Trimming at V came to 5 bases and at J to 5 bases, leaving 6 bases not matched to a gene. DNA for the CDR3: TGTGCCAGCAGTCAGAACAGGGGGCGAACTGAAGCTTTCTTT. Its protein is CASSQNRGRTEAFF.

The V gene is TRBV4-2, the J gene TRBJ2-1; 7 bases are a match to TRBD2. The germline CDR1 and CDR2 sequences are LGHNA and YNFKEQ. This CDR3 has 15 residues. Trimming cost V 3 bases and J 9 bases; bases outside gene matches: 11. The CDR3 region is CASSQSPGDYFEQFF. The CDR3 DNA follows: TGTGCCAGCAGCCAGTCCCCCGGGGACTACTTTGAGCAGTTCTTC.